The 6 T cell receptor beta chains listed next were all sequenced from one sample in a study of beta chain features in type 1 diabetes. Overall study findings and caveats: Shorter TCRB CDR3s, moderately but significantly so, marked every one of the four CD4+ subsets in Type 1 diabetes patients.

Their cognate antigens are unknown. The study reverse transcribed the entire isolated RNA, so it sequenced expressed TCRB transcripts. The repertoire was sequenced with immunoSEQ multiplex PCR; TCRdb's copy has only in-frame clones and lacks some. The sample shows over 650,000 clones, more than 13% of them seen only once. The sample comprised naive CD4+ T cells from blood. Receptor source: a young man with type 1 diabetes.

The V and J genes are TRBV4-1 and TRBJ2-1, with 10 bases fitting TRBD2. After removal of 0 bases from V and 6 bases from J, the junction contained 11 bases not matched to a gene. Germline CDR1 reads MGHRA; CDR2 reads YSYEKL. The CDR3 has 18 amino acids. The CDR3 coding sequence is TGCGCCAGCAGCCAAGATCGTGGTAGCGGGAGGTCAGGCAATGAGCAGTTCTTC. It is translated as CASSQDRGSGRSGNEQFF.

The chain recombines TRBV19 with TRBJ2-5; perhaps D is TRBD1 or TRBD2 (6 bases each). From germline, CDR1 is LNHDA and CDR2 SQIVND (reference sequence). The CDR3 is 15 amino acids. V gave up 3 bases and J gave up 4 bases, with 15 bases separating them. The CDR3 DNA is TGTGCCAGTAGTATTAGTGGTGGGGGGCGAGAGACCCAGTACTTC. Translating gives CASSISGGGRETQYF.

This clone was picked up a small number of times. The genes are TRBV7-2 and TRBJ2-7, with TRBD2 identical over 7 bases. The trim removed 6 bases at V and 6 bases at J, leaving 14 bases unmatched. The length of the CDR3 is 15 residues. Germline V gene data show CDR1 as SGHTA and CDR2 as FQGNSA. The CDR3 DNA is TGTGCCAGCAGTTTGGAGGGGAGGGCCAACGGCGAGCAGTACTTC. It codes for CASSLEGRANGEQYF. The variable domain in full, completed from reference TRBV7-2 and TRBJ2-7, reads GAGVSQSPSNKVTEKGKDVELRCDPISGHTALYWYRQSLGQGLEFLIYFQGNSAPDKSGLPSDRFSAERTGGSVSTLTIQRTQQEDSAVYLCASSLEGRANGEQYFGPGTRLTVT.

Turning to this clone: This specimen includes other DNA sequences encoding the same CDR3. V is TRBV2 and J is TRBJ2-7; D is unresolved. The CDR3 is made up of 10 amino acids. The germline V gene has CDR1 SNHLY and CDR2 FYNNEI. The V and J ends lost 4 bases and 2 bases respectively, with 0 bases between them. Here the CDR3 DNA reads TGTGCCAGCAGTGCCTACGAGCAGTACTTC. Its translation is CASSAYEQYF.

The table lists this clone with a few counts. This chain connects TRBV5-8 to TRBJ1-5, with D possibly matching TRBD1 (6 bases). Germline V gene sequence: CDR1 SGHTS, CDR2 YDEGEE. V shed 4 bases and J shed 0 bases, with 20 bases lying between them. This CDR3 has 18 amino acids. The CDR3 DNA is TGTGCCAGCAGCCCGGGACAACGGACCCATTATAGCAATCAGCCCCAGCATTTT. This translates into CASSPGQRTHYSNQPQHF.

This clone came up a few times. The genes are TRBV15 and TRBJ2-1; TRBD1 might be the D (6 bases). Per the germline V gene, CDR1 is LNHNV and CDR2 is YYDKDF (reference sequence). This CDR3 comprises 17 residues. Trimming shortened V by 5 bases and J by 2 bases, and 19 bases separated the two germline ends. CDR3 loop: CATSSRIGGAAYNEQFF. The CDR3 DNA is TGTGCCACCAGCTCCCGGATAGGGGGAGCCGCCTACAATGAGCAGTTCTTC. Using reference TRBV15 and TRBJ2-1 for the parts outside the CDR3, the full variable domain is DAMVIQNPRYQVTQFGKPVTLSCSQTLNHNVMYWYQQKSSQAPKLLFHYYDKDFNNEADTPDNFQSRRPNTSFCFLDIRSPGLGDTAMYLCATSSRIGGAAYNEQFFGPGTRLTVL.